This TCR beta chain was obtained from a study of graft-versus-host responses after intestinal transplantation. On this clone itself: The antigen is undetermined.

CDR3 length equals 14 residues. V lost 5 bases and J 8 bases, leaving 19 bases between the germline ends. CDR1 is SGHDT, CDR2 YYEEEE, per germline. Clones were read by immunoSEQ multiplex PCR, and TCRdb kept only the in-frame ones, dropping some. The sample contains some 90,000 clones, 85% to 95% of which appear only once. The TCR sequence derives from a human donor who received an intestinal transplant. The sample was unstimulated CD8+ T cells sorted from spleen or lymph node cells, taken before intestinal transplant. The V call is TRBV5-6, the J call TRBJ1-2; D is unclear. In nucleotides, the CDR3 is TGTGCCAGCAGGCCCGCCCCGGAGACTATGGGCTACACCTTC. Translated: CASRPAPETMGYTF.